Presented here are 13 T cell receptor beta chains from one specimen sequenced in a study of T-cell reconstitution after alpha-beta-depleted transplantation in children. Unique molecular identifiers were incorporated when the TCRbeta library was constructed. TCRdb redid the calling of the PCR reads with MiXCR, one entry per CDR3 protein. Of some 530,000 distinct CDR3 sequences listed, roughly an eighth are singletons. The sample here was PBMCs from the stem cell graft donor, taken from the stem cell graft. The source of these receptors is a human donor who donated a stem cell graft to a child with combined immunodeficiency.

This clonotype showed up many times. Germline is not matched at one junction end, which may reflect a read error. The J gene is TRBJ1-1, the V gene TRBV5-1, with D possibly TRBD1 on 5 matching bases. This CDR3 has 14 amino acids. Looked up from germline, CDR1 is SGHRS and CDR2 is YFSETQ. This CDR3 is CASSLAGANTEAFF. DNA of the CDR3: TGTGCCAGCAGTTTAGCCGGGGCCAACACTGAAGCTTTCTTT.

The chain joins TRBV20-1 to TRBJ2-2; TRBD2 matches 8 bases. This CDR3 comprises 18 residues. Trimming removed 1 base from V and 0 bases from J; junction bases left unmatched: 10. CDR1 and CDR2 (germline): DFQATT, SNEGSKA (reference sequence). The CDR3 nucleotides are TGCAGTGCTAGAGGGTTGGCGGGAGGAACCACGAACACCGGGGAGCTGTTTTTT. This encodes CSARGLAGGTTNTGELFF.

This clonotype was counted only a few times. The CDR3, as DNA: TGTGCCAGCAGTTACGGGAGAACCAATGAGCAGTTCTTC. It translates to CASSYGRTNEQFF. J is TRBJ2-1 and V is TRBV6-5, with D maybe TRBD2 (5 bases). This CDR3 has 13 amino acids. CDR1 and CDR2 (germline): MNHEY, SVGAGI. Trimming pared 2 bases from V and 6 bases from J, leaving 8 bases between.

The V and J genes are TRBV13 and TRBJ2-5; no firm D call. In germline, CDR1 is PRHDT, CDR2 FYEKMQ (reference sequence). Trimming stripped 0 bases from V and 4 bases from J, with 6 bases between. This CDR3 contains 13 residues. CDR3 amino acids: CASSLGTPETQYF. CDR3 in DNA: TGTGCCAGCAGCTTAGGGACTCCAGAGACCCAGTACTTC.

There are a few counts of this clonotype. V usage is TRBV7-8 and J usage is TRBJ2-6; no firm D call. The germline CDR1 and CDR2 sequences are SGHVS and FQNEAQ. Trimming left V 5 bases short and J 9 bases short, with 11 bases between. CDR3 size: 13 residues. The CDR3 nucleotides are TGTGCCAGCAGCCAAAGGTGGATCAACGTCCTGACTTTC. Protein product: CASSQRWINVLTF.

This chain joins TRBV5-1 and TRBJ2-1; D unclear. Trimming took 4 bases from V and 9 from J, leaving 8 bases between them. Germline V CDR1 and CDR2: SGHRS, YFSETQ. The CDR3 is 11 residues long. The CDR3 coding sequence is TGCGCCAGCAGCCGAGGCCCTGAGCAGTTCTTC. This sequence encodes CASSRGPEQFF.

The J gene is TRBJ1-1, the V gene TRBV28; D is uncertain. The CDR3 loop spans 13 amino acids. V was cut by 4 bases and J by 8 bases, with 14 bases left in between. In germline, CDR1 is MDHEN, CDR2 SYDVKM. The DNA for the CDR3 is TGTGCCAGCAGTTATGTACTGGAAAGCGAAGCTTTCTTT. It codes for CASSYVLESEAFF.

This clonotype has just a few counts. CDR3 sequence reads: CATSEVGLSSYNEQFF. The CDR3 region has the DNA TGTGCCACCAGTGAGGTGGGCCTGAGCTCCTACAATGAGCAGTTCTTC. The rearrangement uses TRBV24-1 and TRBJ2-1; D remains unclear. The CDR3 length is 16 residues. The V and J ends lost 4 bases and 0 bases respectively, with 12 bases between them. From germline, CDR1 is KGHDR and CDR2 SFDVKD.

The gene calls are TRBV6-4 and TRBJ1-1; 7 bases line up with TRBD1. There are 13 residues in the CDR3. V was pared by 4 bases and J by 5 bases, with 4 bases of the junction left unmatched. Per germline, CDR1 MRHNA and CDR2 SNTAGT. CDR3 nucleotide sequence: TGTGCCAGCAGTGCAGAGACAGGGACTGAAGCTTTCTTT. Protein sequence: CASSAETGTEAFF.

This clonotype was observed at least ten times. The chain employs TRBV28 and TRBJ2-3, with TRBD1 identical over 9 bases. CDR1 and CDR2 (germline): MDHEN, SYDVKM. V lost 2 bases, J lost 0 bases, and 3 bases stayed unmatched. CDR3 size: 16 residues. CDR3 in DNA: TGTGCCAGCAGTTTACCACAGGGGGCGAGCACAGATACGCAGTATTTT. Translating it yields CASSLPQGASTDTQYF.

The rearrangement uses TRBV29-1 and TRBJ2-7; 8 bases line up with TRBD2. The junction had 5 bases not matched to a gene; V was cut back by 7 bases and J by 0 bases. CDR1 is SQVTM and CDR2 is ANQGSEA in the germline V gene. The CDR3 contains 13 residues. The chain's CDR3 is CSAQLADSYEQYF. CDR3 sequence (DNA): TGCAGCGCGCAACTAGCGGACTCCTACGAGCAGTACTTC.

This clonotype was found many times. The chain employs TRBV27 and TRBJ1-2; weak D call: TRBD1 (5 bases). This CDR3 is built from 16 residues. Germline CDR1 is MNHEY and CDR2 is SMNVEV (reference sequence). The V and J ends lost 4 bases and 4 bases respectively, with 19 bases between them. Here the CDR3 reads CASSSSDSPFLYGYTF. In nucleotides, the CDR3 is TGTGCCAGCAGTTCATCCGACAGCCCCTTCCTCTATGGCTACACCTTC.

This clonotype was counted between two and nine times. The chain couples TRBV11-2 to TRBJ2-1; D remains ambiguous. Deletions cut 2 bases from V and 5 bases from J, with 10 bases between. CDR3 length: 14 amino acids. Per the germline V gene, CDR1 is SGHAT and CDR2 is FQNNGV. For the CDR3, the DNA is TGTGCCAGCAGCTTAAGAACTATGGACAATGAGCAGTTCTTC. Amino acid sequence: CASSLRTMDNEQFF.